This T cell receptor beta chain stems from a study of cytomegalovirus exposure and HLA in healthy donors. General study points: According to a subsequent analysis, TCR clusters from the first cohort were inclined to appear together in the roughly 120 validation repertoires.

Concerning this clone: The antigen remains undetermined.

Germline lookup yields CDR1 SGHRS and CDR2 YFSETQ. This CDR3 has 15 amino acids. Trimming left V 0 bases short and J 2 bases short, with 9 bases between. The table came from immunoSEQ multiplex PCR; TCRdb's copy has only in-frame clones and leaves some out. This table holds 100,000 to 150,000 clones, about nine tenths found once. The origin of this receptor is a woman between 18 and 30 years old in good health and CMV-seronegative. Sequencing was done on a sample of PBMCs. V usage is TRBV5-1 and J usage is TRBJ2-1; no clear D. CDR3 nucleotides: TGCGCCAGCAGCTTGGCCTACTCCCCCTACAATGAGCAGTTCTTC. As protein: CASSLAYSPYNEQFF.